The 21 T cell receptor beta chains below were found in one sample sequenced in a study of PD-1 blockade in classical Hodgkin lymphoma. Generated by immunoSEQ multiplex PCR, the TCRdb table keeps only in-frame clones and is missing some. The data contain 100,000 or so clones, just over 90% of them singletons. Time point: cycle 4 day 1 (C4D1), after five to seven weeks of nivolumab. There was relapse after autologous stem cell transplantation in every patient, and there was variation in brentuximab vedotin exposure. The sequencing used peripheral blood mononuclear cells (PBMCs), collected before the fourth cycle of nivolumab. Every receptor here comes from a human donor with classical Hodgkin lymphoma.

This rearrangement joins TRBV19 to TRBJ2-7; tentatively, D is TRBD1 (6 bases). V lost 1 base, J lost 2 bases, and 18 bases lay in between. The CDR3 has 17 residues. CDR1 is LNHDA and CDR2 is SQIVND in the germline V gene (reference sequence). This CDR3 is CASSIGQTGAATYEQYF. The DNA for the CDR3 is TGTGCCAGTAGTATAGGGCAGACAGGAGCAGCAACCTACGAGCAGTACTTC.

The rearrangement uses TRBV6-5 and TRBJ2-1; 9 positions match TRBD2. This CDR3 has 14 amino acids. Trimming removed 3 bases from V and 4 bases from J; junction bases left unmatched: 1. The V gene's germline CDR1 is MNHEY and CDR2 SVGAGI. This CDR3 is CASSYTSGYNEQFF. CDR3 nucleotides: TGTGCCAGCAGTTATACTAGCGGGTACAATGAGCAGTTCTTC.

This clone was counted between two and nine times. V is TRBV19 and J is TRBJ1-3, with TRBD1 as a possible D gene (5 bases). The CDR3 has 15 amino acids. Germline V CDR1 and CDR2: LNHDA, SQIVND (reference sequence). Trimming pared 6 bases from V and 4 bases from J, leaving 16 bases between. CDR3 coding DNA: TGTGCCAGTAGACCGGGACCCGAATCCGGAAACACCATATATTTT. It encodes CASRPGPESGNTIYF.

V and J are TRBV19 and TRBJ1-2; no clear D. Trimming cost V 9 bases and J 0 bases, with 11 bases left between them. This CDR3 has 13 amino acids. Per germline, CDR1 LNHDA and CDR2 SQIVND (reference sequence). DNA of the CDR3: TGTGCCAGCCGGTCGGGTACTAACTATGGCTACACCTTC. It specifies CASRSGTNYGYTF. Based on the CDR3 plus reference TRBV19 and TRBJ1-2, the full variable domain is DGGITQSPKYLFRKEGQNVTLSCEQNLNHDAMYWYRQDPGQGLRLIYYSQIVNDFQKGDIAEGYSVSREKKESFPLTVTSAQKNPTAFYLCASRSGTNYGYTFGSGTRLTVV.

This sequence joins TRBV28 and TRBJ1-1; TRBD1 might be the D (5 bases). The germline V gene has CDR1 MDHEN and CDR2 SYDVKM. The ends were cut back, 2 bases at V and 9 bases at J, with 10 bases in the middle. This CDR3 region has 12 residues. The CDR3 sequence: CASSLNAGKAFF. CDR3 coding DNA: TGTGCCAGCAGTTTAAATGCAGGGAAAGCTTTCTTT.

The chain recombines TRBV5-4 with TRBJ2-5, with TRBD1 identical over 8 bases. This CDR3 spans 16 amino acids. With V trimmed by 0 bases and J by 5 bases, 9 bases remained unmatched. Germline V gives CDR1 SGHNT, CDR2 YYREEE (reference sequence). CDR3 nucleotide sequence: TGTGCCAGCAGCTTGGATCCGCAGGGGGCGGGGGAGACCCAGTACTTC. It codes for CASSLDPQGAGETQYF.

The V and J genes are TRBV7-3 and TRBJ1-5; D is uncertain. Per the germline V gene, CDR1 is SGHTA and CDR2 is FQGTGA. The V and J ends lost 4 bases and 4 bases respectively, with 14 bases between them. The length of the CDR3 is 15 residues. CDR3 amino acids: CASSSTKRRNQPQHF. CDR3 sequence (DNA): TGTGCCAGCAGCTCCACAAAAAGGAGAAATCAGCCCCAGCATTTT.

The chain joins TRBV5-6 to TRBJ1-2; TRBD1 matches 10 bases. V dropped 3 bases and J dropped 8; count of bases not matched to a gene: 10. Germline assignment: CDR1 SGHDT and CDR2 YYEEEE. The CDR3 is 15 residues long. In DNA, the CDR3 is TGTGCCAGCAGCTATACCTCCGGGACAGGGGCCGGCTACACCTTC. Its translation: CASSYTSGTGAGYTF.

The chain employs TRBV28 and TRBJ1-5; 8 bases are shared with TRBD1. The V and J ends lost 6 bases and 9 bases, in that order; junction bases with no gene match: 13. The CDR3 runs to 15 residues. Germline values: CDR1 MDHEN, CDR2 SYDVKM. The CDR3 here is CASRPGGAGLRPQHF. For the CDR3, the DNA is TGTGCCAGCAGGCCAGGGGGCGCGGGTCTACGGCCCCAGCATTTT.

This chain joins TRBV30 and TRBJ2-1; D is undetermined. The V end was cut by 4 bases, the J end by 7 bases, with 14 bases between. CDR1 is GTSNPN, CDR2 SVGIG, per germline (reference sequence). This CDR3 has 13 residues. CDR3 sequence (DNA): TGTGCCTGGATAGAGACGGGCCCTAATGAGCAGTTCTTC. It encodes CAWIETGPNEQFF.

This sequence joins TRBV7-9 and TRBJ1-1; tentatively, D is TRBD1 (6 bases). The germline CDR1 and CDR2 sequences are SEHNR and FQNEAQ (reference sequence). V was trimmed by 5 bases and J by 0 bases, leaving 22 bases between them. CDR3 length: 18 residues. CDR3 nucleotides: TGTGCCAGCAGCCCAGCTGGTCCGGGGTGGGGGCTGAACACTGAAGCTTTCTTT. It codes for CASSPAGPGWGLNTEAFF.

The V gene is TRBV2, the J gene TRBJ2-7, with unresolved D. V dropped 9 bases and J dropped 3 bases, with 15 bases sitting between them. Germline CDR1 SNHLY, CDR2 FYNNEI. The CDR3 has 13 amino acids. The CDR3 sequence is CASMIQKYYEQYF. CDR3 coding DNA: TGTGCCAGTATGATCCAAAAATACTACGAGCAGTACTTC.

V and J are TRBV11-2 and TRBJ2-5; no clear D. Germline loops: CDR1 SGHAT, CDR2 FQNNGV. The CDR3 has 13 amino acids. V lost 1 base to trimming and J lost 5 bases, with 8 bases between them. The chain's CDR3 is CASSLVDRETQYF. CDR3 in DNA: TGTGCCAGCAGCTTAGTGGATCGGGAGACCCAGTACTTC.

The CDR3 DNA reads as TGCGCCAGCAGCCTAGGACTAGCGGGAGGCGTGGACGAGCAGTACTTC. Its translation is CASSLGLAGGVDEQYF. The chain has TRBV5-1 and TRBJ2-7; TRBD2 agrees at 14 bases. CDR1 and CDR2 from the germline V gene are SGHRS and YFSETQ. This CDR3 is built from 16 residues. V was pared by 4 bases and J by 5 bases, with 8 bases of the junction left unmatched.

The V call is TRBV7-6, the J call TRBJ2-1; D may be TRBD1 (5 bases). This CDR3 is built from 15 residues. Germline V gives CDR1 SGHVS, CDR2 FNYEAQ. Trimming stripped 1 base from V and 4 bases from J, with 11 bases between. This CDR3 reads CASSLGGRQYNEQFF. As DNA, the CDR3 is TGTGCCAGCAGCTTAGGCGGAAGACAGTACAATGAGCAGTTCTTC. Variable domain in full (rest from reference TRBV7-6 and TRBJ2-1): GAGVSQSPRYKVTKRGQDVALRCDPISGHVSLYWYRQALGQGPEFLTYFNYEAQQDKSGLPNDRFSAERPEGSISTLTIQRTEQRDSAMYRCASSLGGRQYNEQFFGPGTRLTVL.

The chain joins TRBV12-2 to TRBJ2-4. TRBV12-2 represents a pseudogene. The CDR3 extends over 16 amino acids. This chain's CDR3 is CASRCDLTQAKNIQYF. Here the CDR3 DNA reads TGTGCAAGTCGCTGCGACCTAACTCAAGCCAAAAACATTCAGTACTTC.

This chain links TRBV27 with TRBJ1-2; unclear D gene. V was pared by 0 bases and J by 5 bases, with 7 bases between. Germline CDR1 is MNHEY and CDR2 is SMNVEV (reference sequence). The CDR3 has 13 amino acids. The CDR3 nucleotides read TGTGCCAGCAGTTTATCATCCGGGTATGGCTACACCTTC. Translated, it gives CASSLSSGYGYTF.

The rearrangement uses TRBV15 and TRBJ2-1, with TRBD2 matching 10 bases. The CDR3 is 19 amino acids. Germline V gene lookup returns CDR1 LNHNV and CDR2 YYDKDF (reference sequence). The ends lost 0 bases at V and 1 base at J; junction bases unmatched: 9. The chain's CDR3 is CATSRDAASGSISYNEQFF. CDR3 nucleotides: TGTGCCACCAGCAGAGATGCTGCTAGCGGGAGTATTTCCTACAATGAGCAGTTCTTC. Looking up the rest from reference TRBV15 and TRBJ2-1 gives the full variable domain: DAMVIQNPRYQVTQFGKPVTLSCSQTLNHNVMYWYQQKSSQAPKLLFHYYDKDFNNEADTPDNFQSRRPNTSFCFLDIRSPGLGDTAMYLCATSRDAASGSISYNEQFFGPGTRLTVL.

The chain uses TRBV5-1 and TRBJ1-1, with D unresolved. This CDR3 comprises 14 residues. Germline V CDR1 and CDR2: SGHRS, YFSETQ. The V gene lost 0 bases and the J gene lost 4 bases, with 10 bases spanning the gap. CDR3: CASSLAAEGTEAFF. CDR3 nucleotide sequence: TGCGCCAGCAGCTTGGCGGCAGAGGGCACTGAAGCTTTCTTT.

The chain links TRBV5-1 to TRBJ1-1; D not resolved. The CDR3 is made up of 13 amino acids. The germline V gene has CDR1 SGHRS and CDR2 YFSETQ. The germline V and J ends were trimmed by 0 bases and 6 bases, with 9 bases remaining between them. CDR3 in amino acids: CASSLGMRAEAFF. As DNA, the CDR3 is TGCGCCAGCAGCTTGGGGATGCGGGCTGAAGCTTTCTTT.

This chain joins TRBV2 and TRBJ2-1, with TRBD1 matching 9 bases. The length of the CDR3 is 15 residues. The germline V gene encodes CDR1 SNHLY and CDR2 FYNNEI. The V segment lost 6 bases and the J segment 1 base; nucleotides outside the gene matches: 4. The CDR3 is CASRDDRGSYNEQFF. CDR3 DNA: TGTGCCAGCAGGGATGACAGGGGGTCCTACAATGAGCAGTTCTTC.